The clone carrying this T cell receptor (beta chain) was recorded many times. The antigen is unknown. Sequencing libraries for TCR beta were prepared with iRepertoire HTBI primers and Arm-PCR of CDR3 regions. TCRdb re-called the multiplex PCR reads through MiXCR, storing one row per CDR3 protein. The sample yields about 560,000 distinct CDR3 sequences, around 16% seen once. The data are from a study of regulatory T cells in long-lasting Graves disease. Time point meaning: newly diagnosed GD, antithyroid drugs for less than 3 months. The TCR library was made from RNA that had been extracted from PBMCs in TRIzol. Study-level points and caveats: The study found persistent patients shared more public clonotypes (roughly 3,000) than new patients (approximately 970). The work looked only at peripheral blood and did not look at thyroid tissue.

The data were also submitted as part of a second study, on T cells in Graves' hyperthyroidism and ophthalmopathy.

Sequences were derived from peripheral blood mononuclear cells (PBMCs), sampled at new diagnosis, from a patient treated with antithyroid drugs. This receptor was obtained from a man between 18 and 35 years old with Graves disease.

CDR3 nucleotide sequence: TGTGCCAGCAGTTACAAAGCGCTAGCGGGACCTAGCCATGAGCAGTTCTTC. Translating gives CASSYKALAGPSHEQFF. V is TRBV6-2 or TRBV6-3 and J is TRBJ2-1, with 9 positions matching TRBD2. V shed 2 bases, J shed 8 bases, and the junction held 13 bases outside the gene matches. This CDR3 contains 17 residues. Per germline, CDR1 MNHEY and CDR2 SVGEGT.